The clone carrying this T cell receptor (beta chain) was counted only a few times. Antigen unknown. The sample originates from a study of T cells after yellow fever vaccination. General study findings and limits: Re-detected after boosting: most primary clones, 95% to 98% of CD4 and roughly 88% of CD8. The CD4 and CD8 compartments had a small share of their clonotypes in common.

Trimming removed 0 bases from V and 7 bases from J; junction bases left unmatched: 11. This CDR3 comprises 17 residues. Germline V gene sequence: CDR1 LGHNA, CDR2 YNFKEQ. A single record per CDR3 protein comes from TCRdb applying MiXCR to the 5' RACE reads. In the table there are under 500,000 distinct CDR3 sequences, approximately 18% of which are singletons. The origin of this receptor is a man aged 18 to 35 who received the YFV17D yellow fever vaccine. V is TRBV4-2 and J is TRBJ2-1; 8 bases map to TRBD2. Sequenced material: PBMCs, taken before the yellow fever booster vaccination. The CDR3 protein is CASSQDRERGPRNEQFF. The CDR3 DNA is TGTGCCAGCAGCCAAGATCGGGAGCGGGGGCCGAGGAATGAGCAGTTCTTC.